This T cell receptor beta chain was captured by sequencing in a study of cytomegalovirus exposure and HLA in healthy donors. Looking at the study overall: When 300 to 500 donors were genotyped, around 77% of them were found to fall in the Caucasian-associated ancestry cluster. Study findings and constraints: When the data were analyzed later, several of the most significant clusters appeared to be linked to common viral pathogens. It was reported that TCR beta sequences correctly inferred the HLA-A and HLA-B alleles for most subjects.

13 Jbeta primers and 60 Vbeta primers were used for the PCR. Using immunoSEQ multiplex PCR, the repertoire was profiled, and TCRdb retains in-frame clones only, with some absent. The data contain fewer than 85,000 clones, roughly 79% of them singletons. V lost 3 bases, J lost 9 bases, and 13 bases stayed unmatched. The CDR3 has 16 amino acids. CDR1 and CDR2 from the germline V gene are SNHLY and FYNNEI. With regard to this clone: Antigen unknown.

Sequencing was done on a sample of PBMCs. This chain links TRBV2 with TRBJ2-2; TRBD1 matches at 7 bases. This TCR was sampled from a man in his late teens or twenties in good health and CMV-seropositive. CDR3 sequence: CASSEETGRLGRELFF. In DNA, the CDR3 is TGTGCCAGCAGTGAGGAGACAGGGCGGTTGGGAAGGGAGCTGTTTTTT.